The 23 T cell receptor beta chains below all came from one sample that was sequenced in a study of cytomegalovirus exposure and HLA in healthy donors. In the PCR, 60 Vbeta and 13 Jbeta primers were used. The table came from immunoSEQ multiplex PCR; TCRdb's copy has only in-frame clones and leaves some out. Of approximately 150,000 clones in the sample, approximately 80% were seen once. The sample was PBMCs. These TCRs come from a young man in good health and CMV-seropositive.

This chain joins TRBV19 and TRBJ1-1; 7 nucleotides match TRBD1. Germline V gene data show CDR1 as LNHDA and CDR2 as SQIVND (reference sequence). V was clipped by 5 bases and J by 3 bases; unmatched bases: 12. The CDR3 spans 16 residues. CDR3 in amino acids: CASSQAAGTAYTEAFF. Here the CDR3 DNA reads TGTGCCAGTAGTCAGGCGGCCGGGACAGCTTACACTGAAGCTTTCTTT.

The rearrangement links TRBV6-5 to TRBJ2-3; unclear D gene. This CDR3 is 14 amino acids long. Per the germline V gene, CDR1 is MNHEY and CDR2 is SVGAGI. Trimming pared 7 bases from V and 4 bases from J, leaving 15 bases between. In nucleotides, the CDR3 is TGTGCCAGCATCTCCGTCGGGTCTCCAGATACGCAGTATTTT. It encodes CASISVGSPDTQYF.

The V and J genes are TRBV4-3 and TRBJ2-7; D might be TRBD1 (6 bases). With 0 bases removed from V and 7 bases from J, the gap between germline ends came to 19 bases. From germline, CDR1 is LGHNA and CDR2 YSLEER. The CDR3 has 16 amino acids. The CDR3 DNA is TGCGCCAGCAGCCAAGATCGGAATGAAGGGGGTGGGGAGCAGTACTTC. This gives the protein CASSQDRNEGGGEQYF.

The V and J genes are TRBV27 and TRBJ1-1; possible D gene TRBD1, 6 bases. Germline V gives CDR1 MNHEY, CDR2 SMNVEV (reference sequence). The V end lost 2 bases, the J end lost 4 bases, and 14 bases lay between the germline ends. This CDR3 spans 15 amino acids. The CDR3 reads CASSLVGGGGTEAFF. In nucleotides, the CDR3 is TGTGCCAGCAGTTTAGTGGGGGGCGGGGGCACTGAAGCTTTCTTT.

J is TRBJ2-3 and V is TRBV10-1; D is possibly TRBD1 (5 bases). With 3 bases removed from V and 1 base from J, the gap between germline ends came to 5 bases. Germline V gives CDR1 WNHNN, CDR2 SYGVQD (reference sequence). This CDR3 is built from 13 residues. This chain's CDR3 is CASSDRGTDTQYF. The CDR3 DNA is TGCGCCAGCAGTGACAGGGGCACAGATACGCAGTATTTT.

This rearrangement joins TRBV4-1 to TRBJ1-2; D remains ambiguous. The germline V gene encodes CDR1 MGHRA and CDR2 YSYEKL. The CDR3 loop spans 15 amino acids. Trimming stripped 4 bases from V and 0 bases from J, with 12 bases between. CDR3 bases: TGCGCCAGCAGCCTACTTCGCCAAGCTAACTATGGCTACACCTTC. Translated: CASSLLRQANYGYTF.

V usage is TRBV9 and J usage is TRBJ1-2, with a weak D call TRBD1 (5 bases). V lost 0 bases to trimming and J lost 5 bases, with 23 bases between them. The CDR3 sequence is 18 residues long. From germline, CDR1 is SGDLS and CDR2 YYNGEE. The CDR3 loop reads CASSVESGNRRGTYGYTF. The CDR3 DNA follows: TGTGCCAGCAGCGTAGAGTCCGGGAATCGGAGGGGAACTTATGGCTACACCTTC.

The chain links TRBV5-1 to TRBJ2-7; perhaps TRBD1 as D (6 bases). The V end was cut by 0 bases, the J end by 0 bases, with 10 bases between. The CDR3 totals 15 residues. Germline V gives CDR1 SGHRS, CDR2 YFSETQ. CDR3 nucleotides: TGCGCCAGCAGCTTGGGGGTGGGACACTCCTACGAGCAGTACTTC. Protein product: CASSLGVGHSYEQYF.

The chain combines TRBV7-9 with TRBJ2-3; the D gene is possibly TRBD1 (6 bases). The CDR3 runs to 15 residues. The V gene lost 0 bases and the J gene lost 2 bases, with 9 bases spanning the gap. Germline CDR1 SEHNR, CDR2 FQNEAQ (reference sequence). The CDR3: CASSLADRSTDTQYF. The CDR3 nucleotides are TGTGCCAGCAGCTTAGCTGACAGGTCCACAGATACGCAGTATTTT.

CDR3 residues: CAWTRNYGYTF. DNA of the CDR3: TGTGCCTGGACCAGAAATTATGGCTACACCTTC. The chain employs TRBV30 and TRBJ1-2; D gene unclear. Germline V gives CDR1 GTSNPN, CDR2 SVGIG (reference sequence). The CDR3 length is 11 residues. V lost 4 bases and J lost 5, with 8 bases in between.

This clone was seen a handful of times. The V gene is TRBV6-5, the J gene TRBJ1-5; 7 nucleotides line up with TRBD1. V shed 7 bases, J shed 5 bases, and the junction held 5 bases outside the gene matches. CDR1 and CDR2 (germline): MNHEY, SVGAGI. The CDR3 sequence is 13 residues long. The CDR3 nucleotides read TGTGCCAGCACTGACAGGGAGTATCAGCCCCAGCATTTT. Translation: CASTDREYQPQHF.

The chain carries TRBV11-2 and TRBJ2-1, with D maybe TRBD1 (6 bases). The CDR3 extends over 15 amino acids. The V gene's germline CDR1 is SGHAT and CDR2 FQNNGV. V lost 4 bases and J lost 5, with 15 bases in between. As DNA, the CDR3 is TGTGCCAGCAGCTCCAACCAGGGGTGGGACAATGAGCAGTTCTTC. The encoded protein is CASSSNQGWDNEQFF.

The table lists this clone with a count of one. V is TRBV7-7 and J is TRBJ2-1; TRBD1 might be the D (6 bases). Looked up from germline, CDR1 is SSHAT and CDR2 is FNYEAQ (reference sequence). Trimming cost V 1 base and J 2 bases, with 9 bases left between them. The CDR3 has 15 amino acids. The CDR3 sequence: CASSLDEGAYNEQFF. The DNA of the CDR3 is TGTGCCAGCAGCTTAGATGAGGGGGCCTACAATGAGCAGTTCTTC.

The chain uses TRBV28 and TRBJ2-3; D is possibly TRBD2 (5 bases). Trimming removed 7 bases at V and 5 bases at J, with 16 bases between. This CDR3 region has 14 residues. Per germline, CDR1 MDHEN and CDR2 SYDVKM. The CDR3 here is CASNSAAVGDTQYF. As DNA, the CDR3 is TGTGCCAGCAATTCAGCGGCGGTAGGAGATACGCAGTATTTT. Full variable domain (rest looked up from reference TRBV28 and TRBJ2-3): DVKVTQSSRYLVKRTGEKVFLECVQDMDHENMFWYRQDPGLGLRLIYFSYDVKMKEKGDIPEGYSVSREKKERFSLILESASTNQTSMYLCASNSAAVGDTQYFGPGTRLTVL.

J is TRBJ1-5 and V is TRBV11-2; D is perhaps TRBD1 (5 bases). The ends were cut back, 5 bases at V and 5 bases at J, with 10 bases in the middle. CDR1 SGHAT and CDR2 FQNNGV come from the germline V gene. This CDR3 spans 13 amino acids. CDR3 protein: CASSPTTDQPQHF. CDR3 coding DNA: TGTGCCAGCAGCCCAACGACAGATCAGCCCCAGCATTTT.

This clone was seen a single time. The DNA for the CDR3 is TGTGCCAGCAGCTTACCAGGGCAGCCCCAGCATTTT. Residues: CASSLPGQPQHF. The J gene is TRBJ1-5, the V gene TRBV7-8, with D maybe TRBD1 (5 bases). Trimming took 2 bases from V and 7 from J, leaving 6 bases between them. The CDR3 totals 12 residues. Germline CDR1 reads SGHVS; CDR2 reads FQNEAQ.

In DNA, the CDR3 is TGCGCCAGCAGCCAACAACAGGGAAGCAATCAGCCCCAGCATTTT. Its translation is CASSQQQGSNQPQHF. The chain carries TRBV4-1 and TRBJ1-5; perhaps TRBD1 as D (6 bases). CDR3 length equals 15 residues. V was pared by 2 bases and J by 1 base, with 9 bases between. The germline CDR1 and CDR2 sequences are MGHRA and YSYEKL.

The chain combines TRBV11-2 with TRBJ2-7, with D possibly matching TRBD1 (5 bases). Trimming cost V 0 bases and J 6 bases, with 9 bases left between them. Per germline, CDR1 SGHAT and CDR2 FQNNGV. The CDR3 loop spans 13 amino acids. The CDR3 DNA is TGTGCCAGCAGCTTAGATCGGACAACCGAGCAGTACTTC. This translates into CASSLDRTTEQYF.

The chain carries TRBV5-5 and TRBJ1-4, with 7 bases aligning to TRBD1. Per the germline V gene, CDR1 is SGHKS and CDR2 is YYEKEE (reference sequence). With V trimmed by 0 bases and J by 8 bases, 7 bases remained unmatched. CDR3 size: 15 residues. CDR3: CASSLGDRDWEKLFF. The CDR3 nucleotides are TGTGCCAGCAGCTTGGGAGACAGGGATTGGGAAAAACTGTTTTTT.

This chain uses TRBV9 with TRBJ1-2; 11 bases are shared with TRBD1. Germline-derived CDR1 and CDR2 are SGDLS and YYNGEE. CDR3 length: 14 residues. Trimming at V came to 2 bases and at J to 5 bases, leaving 2 bases not matched to a gene. CDR3 sequence (DNA): TGTGCCAGCAGCGTCGGGACAGGGGGTTATGGCTACACCTTC. Its protein is CASSVGTGGYGYTF.

The chain uses TRBV28 and TRBJ1-2; no definite D call. Per the germline V gene, CDR1 is MDHEN and CDR2 is SYDVKM. This CDR3 spans 16 amino acids. Trimming shortened V by 5 bases and J by 5 bases, and 21 bases separated the two germline ends. The CDR3 bases are TGTGCCAGCAGTCTATATACGGGTAGCCACCAATATGGCTACACCTTC. It encodes CASSLYTGSHQYGYTF.

This rearrangement joins TRBV7-2 to TRBJ1-5; TRBD1 might be the D (6 bases). The CDR3 length is 13 residues. CDR1 and CDR2 (germline): SGHTA, FQGNSA. The germline V and J ends were trimmed by 5 bases and 6 bases, with 11 bases remaining between them. The CDR3 sequence: CASSAQGSQPQHF. The DNA for the CDR3 is TGTGCCAGCAGCGCACAGGGAAGTCAGCCCCAGCATTTT.

This clone was recorded a few times. The V call is TRBV30, the J call TRBJ2-7, with D perhaps TRBD2 (5 bases). The length of the CDR3 is 14 residues. V shed 3 bases and J shed 4 bases, with 16 bases lying between them. Germline CDR1 and CDR2: GTSNPN and SVGIG (reference sequence). CDR3 sequence (DNA): TGTGCCTGGAGCGCGGACTCCCCTTATTACGAGCAGTACTTC. Translation: CAWSADSPYYEQYF.